These 30 T cell receptor beta chains came from one sample sequenced in a study of T-cell memory formation after mild COVID-19. TCRdb itself ran the 5' RACE reads through MiXCR, one entry per CDR3 protein. The sample includes 470,000 or so distinct CDR3 sequences, about a sixth of them seen just once. Specimen: PBMCs or a T cell subset sorted from them (not recorded which). The receptors shown here come from a man between 18 and 29 years old who had mild COVID-19 (a few samples of this study predate the infection). Cell type and time point are not known.

This clonotype occurred a few times. The rearrangement joins TRBV20-1 to TRBJ2-5, with D maybe TRBD2 (5 bases). The length of the CDR3 is 11 residues. The V end lost 6 bases, the J end lost 4 bases, and 9 bases lay between the germline ends. CDR1 and CDR2 (germline): DFQATT, SNEGSKA (reference sequence). The CDR3 DNA sequence: TGCAGTGCCAGGAGCGGAGAGACCCAGTACTTC. Translated, it gives CSARSGETQYF.

The chain joins TRBV18 to TRBJ2-5, with 14 bases matching TRBD2. The CDR3 is made up of 16 amino acids. V lost 6 bases and J lost 0; bases outside the gene matches: 3. Germline V gene data show CDR1 as KGHSH and CDR2 as LQKENI. CDR3 DNA: TGTGCCAGCTCCCGACTAGCGGGGGGGTACCAAGAGACCCAGTACTTC. Translating gives CASSRLAGGYQETQYF.

The chain has TRBV7-8 and TRBJ1-5; D might be TRBD1 (6 bases). The germline gives CDR1 SGHVS, CDR2 FQNEAQ. Trimming removed 5 bases at V and 7 bases at J, with 9 bases between. The length of the CDR3 is 12 residues. The CDR3 DNA reads as TGTGCCAGCAGCCACAGGGACCAGCCCCAGCATTTT. Residues: CASSHRDQPQHF.

The rearrangement links TRBV24-1 to TRBJ1-2; 7 bases map to TRBD1. The germline gives CDR1 KGHDR, CDR2 SFDVKD. The CDR3 is made up of 14 amino acids. Trimming cost V 2 bases and J 4 bases; bases outside gene matches: 3. The CDR3 bases are TGTGCCACCAGTGATTCCGGGACAGCCTATGGCTACACCTTC. This translates into CATSDSGTAYGYTF.

The rearrangement uses TRBV7-2 and TRBJ2-4; 7 positions match TRBD1. The V and J ends lost 5 bases and 6 bases, in that order; junction bases with no gene match: 7. The CDR3 runs 14 residues. The V gene's germline CDR1 is SGHTA and CDR2 FQGNSA. In DNA, the CDR3 is TGTGCCAGCAGCCCGAGACAGGGTATAAACATTCAGTACTTC. It is translated as CASSPRQGINIQYF. Complete variable domain (other parts from reference TRBV7-2 and TRBJ2-4): GAGVSQSPSNKVTEKGKDVELRCDPISGHTALYWYRQSLGQGLEFLIYFQGNSAPDKSGLPSDRFSAERTGGSVSTLTIQRTQQEDSAVYLCASSPRQGINIQYFGAGTRLSVL.

CDR3 residues: CASSSRSGANTQYF. The CDR3 bases are TGCGCCAGCAGCTCTCGCTCGGGGGCTAATACGCAGTATTTT. The rearrangement joins TRBV5-1 to TRBJ2-3; D tentatively reads TRBD1 or TRBD2 (6 bases each). CDR1 and CDR2 (germline): SGHRS, YFSETQ. CDR3 length: 14 residues. The V gene lost 3 bases and the J gene lost 7 bases, with 15 bases spanning the gap.

The V call is TRBV5-4, the J call TRBJ1-1; D may be TRBD1 (6 bases). The CDR3 sequence is 15 residues long. Per germline, CDR1 SGHNT and CDR2 YYREEE (reference sequence). The V and J ends lost 4 bases and 2 bases respectively, with 15 bases between them. The CDR3 region is CASSGARTVNTEAFF. The CDR3 region has the DNA TGTGCCAGCAGCGGGGCTCGGACAGTCAACACTGAAGCTTTCTTT.

About this clonotype itself: One end of the junction is discordant with germline, which a read error may explain. V is TRBV24-1 and J is TRBJ2-1, with TRBD1 matching over 7 bases. The length of the CDR3 is 14 residues. In germline, CDR1 is KGHDR, CDR2 SFDVKD. This CDR3 is CSTSDRQGLGEQFF. CDR3 DNA sequence: TGTTCCACCAGTGATCGACAGGGTTTGGGTGAGCAGTTCTTC.

This clonotype was seen a few times. The chain couples TRBV5-1 to TRBJ1-5; D gene ambiguous. The CDR3 extends over 15 amino acids. Germline-derived CDR1 and CDR2 are SGHRS and YFSETQ. V shed 0 bases and J shed 2 bases, with 9 bases lying between them. The CDR3 DNA follows: TGCGCCAGCAGCTTGGGGGCCGAGGGCAATCAGCCCCAGCATTTT. Translating it yields CASSLGAEGNQPQHF.

This clonotype was found a few times. V is TRBV5-1 and J is TRBJ2-7; D is perhaps TRBD2 (5 bases). The V end was cut by 2 bases, the J end by 2 bases, with 20 bases between. CDR3 length: 17 residues. Germline V gives CDR1 SGHRS, CDR2 YFSETQ. This chain's CDR3 is CASSLRSDSITAYEQYF. CDR3 nucleotide sequence: TGCGCCAGCAGCTTACGATCGGACTCAATAACGGCCTACGAGCAGTACTTC.

The gene calls are TRBV4-2 and TRBJ2-4; TRBD1 is a possible D gene (6 bases). The CDR3 is 15 residues long. Germline lookup yields CDR1 LGHNA and CDR2 YNFKEQ. Trimming stripped 3 bases from V and 0 bases from J, with 9 bases between. CDR3 sequence (DNA): TGTGCCAGCAGCCAGATCAGGGGAGCCAAAAACATTCAGTACTTC. Protein: CASSQIRGAKNIQYF.

V and J are TRBV7-2 and TRBJ1-1, with no clear D. CDR3 length: 14 residues. Germline loops: CDR1 SGHTA, CDR2 FQGNSA. V lost 4 bases to trimming and J lost 1 base, with 10 bases between them. Here the CDR3 reads CASSSRTQNTEAFF. For the CDR3, the DNA is TGTGCCAGCAGCTCGAGGACGCAGAACACTGAAGCTTTCTTT.

This clonotype was observed a handful of times. V gene TRBV5-1 combines with J gene TRBJ2-1; 9 nucleotides agree with TRBD1. The V and J ends lost 4 bases and 7 bases, in that order; junction bases with no gene match: 6. The length of the CDR3 is 14 residues. CDR1 and CDR2 (germline): SGHRS, YFSETQ. CDR3 coding DNA: TGCGCCAGCAGCCCCGGACAGGGGTGGAATGAGCAGTTCTTC. Residues: CASSPGQGWNEQFF.

In this sample, this clonotype turned up many times. The DNA of the CDR3 is TGCGCCAGCAGCCAAGATCCCGGGACAGGGGCGGCGAAGCAGTACTTC. Translation: CASSQDPGTGAAKQYF. V usage is TRBV4-1 and J usage is TRBJ2-7, with 10 bases identical to TRBD1. Trimming cost V 0 bases and J 8 bases; bases outside gene matches: 10. The CDR3 contains 16 residues. Germline V gene data show CDR1 as MGHRA and CDR2 as YSYEKL.

This clonotype has a handful of counts. The chain uses TRBV4-3 and TRBJ2-1, with D perhaps given as TRBD1 or TRBD2 (5 bases each). This CDR3 contains 14 residues. Trimming stripped 3 bases from V and 2 bases from J, with 8 bases between. Germline-derived CDR1 and CDR2 are LGHNA and YSLEER. CDR3 loop: CASSHPGPYNEQFF. The DNA for the CDR3 is TGCGCCAGCAGCCACCCGGGGCCCTACAATGAGCAGTTCTTC.

The chain employs TRBV14 and TRBJ1-2, with 7 bases identical to TRBD1. There are 13 residues in the CDR3. V gave up 4 bases and J gave up 8 bases; unmatched junction bases: 7. Per the germline V gene, CDR1 is SGHDN and CDR2 is FVKESK. CDR3 in DNA: TGTGCCAGCAGCCCGCAGACAGGGAGCGGCTACACCTTC. Its translation is CASSPQTGSGYTF. Variable domain in full (rest from reference TRBV14 and TRBJ1-2): EAGVTQFPSHSVIEKGQTVTLRCDPISGHDNLYWYRRVMGKEIKFLLHFVKESKQDESGMPNNRFLAERTGGTYSTLKVQPAELEDSGVYFCASSPQTGSGYTFGSGTRLTVV.

This clonotype was detected a few times. The CDR3 here is CASSPESSANTGELFF. CDR3 bases: TGTGCCAGCTCACCGGAGAGCAGCGCGAACACCGGGGAGCTGTTTTTT. The genes are TRBV18 and TRBJ2-2; D unresolved. The CDR3 contains 16 residues. The germline V gene encodes CDR1 KGHSH and CDR2 LQKENI. Between the trimmed V and J ends, which lost 3 bases and 0 bases, there was a span of 11 bases.

The chain is built from TRBV18 and TRBJ2-7, with D maybe TRBD1 (6 bases). The germline V and J ends were trimmed by 3 bases and 2 bases, with 11 bases remaining between them. The CDR3 has 14 amino acids. The germline V gene encodes CDR1 KGHSH and CDR2 LQKENI. CDR3 sequence: CASSPDRIAYEQYV. The CDR3 coding sequence is TGTGCCAGCTCACCTGACAGGATAGCCTACGAGCAGTACGTC.

This clonotype showed up just a few times. The rearrangement joins TRBV6-5 to TRBJ2-7; 7 bases map to TRBD2. J lost 2 bases, V lost 4 bases, and 2 bases had no gene match. The germline gives CDR1 MNHEY, CDR2 SVGAGI. This CDR3 is built from 13 residues. The CDR3 sequence is CASSWDYTYEQYF. DNA of the CDR3: TGTGCCAGCAGTTGGGACTATACCTACGAGCAGTACTTC.

The chain uses TRBV12-3 or TRBV12-4 and TRBJ1-2; TRBD1 might be the D (5 bases). V dropped 2 bases and J dropped 5 bases, with 9 bases sitting between them. The CDR3 has 13 residues. CDR3 nucleotides: TGTGCCAGCAGTTTATTGGCAGGGTATGGCTACACCTTC. This gives the protein CASSLLAGYGYTF.

This clonotype was detected once. V and J are TRBV5-1 and TRBJ1-2; D is unresolved. V was cut by 4 bases and J by 5 bases, with 12 bases left in between. The CDR3 runs 13 residues. Germline V lookup: CDR1 SGHRS, CDR2 YFSETQ. Here the CDR3 DNA reads TGCGCCAGCAGCCCCCCCGGGAGTTATGGCTACACCTTC. Amino acids: CASSPPGSYGYTF. Full variable domain (rest looked up from reference TRBV5-1 and TRBJ1-2): KAGVTQTPRYLIKTRGQQVTLSCSPISGHRSVSWYQQTPGQGLQFLFEYFSETQRNKGNFPGRFSGRQFSNSRSEMNVSTLELGDSALYLCASSPPGSYGYTFGSGTRLTVV.

Only a few counts were recorded for this clonotype. The chain is built from TRBV11-2 and TRBJ2-7; 9 bases map to TRBD1. From germline, CDR1 is SGHAT and CDR2 FQNNGV. This CDR3 is 15 amino acids long. The junction had 10 bases not matched to a gene; V was cut back by 6 bases and J by 4 bases. CDR3 bases: TGTGCCAGCAGATTGGCCGGGACAGGGCCGTACGAGCAGTACTTC. It yields the protein CASRLAGTGPYEQYF.

This clonotype has more than one count but fewer than ten. The rearrangement joins TRBV6-5 to TRBJ1-2, with 12 bases that match TRBD1. Germline loops: CDR1 MNHEY, CDR2 SVGAGI. There are 19 residues in the CDR3. V dropped 5 bases and J dropped 3; count of bases not matched to a gene: 16. CDR3 nucleotide sequence: TGTGCCAGCAGTCCCTCCTGGACCGGGACAGGGGGCCTCGACTATGGCTACACCTTC. This codes for CASSPSWTGTGGLDYGYTF.

V usage is TRBV20-1 and J usage is TRBJ1-4; 8 bases are shared with TRBD1. The CDR3 has 15 amino acids. V dropped 8 bases and J dropped 7; count of bases not matched to a gene: 15. Germline assignment: CDR1 DFQATT and CDR2 SNEGSKA (reference sequence). CDR3 region: CSPLNPGQEGEKLFF. The DNA for the CDR3 is TGCAGTCCTCTAAATCCGGGACAGGAGGGTGAAAAACTGTTTTTT.

This clonotype was observed at least ten times. The gene calls are TRBV2 and TRBJ2-1; D may be TRBD1 (5 bases). The CDR3 loop spans 15 amino acids. Germline V gives CDR1 SNHLY, CDR2 FYNNEI. Between the trimmed V and J ends, which lost 1 base and 2 bases, there was a span of 9 bases. CDR3 loop: CASSEEAGTYNEQFF. The DNA of the CDR3 is TGTGCCAGCAGTGAAGAGGCAGGGACCTACAATGAGCAGTTCTTC.

This clonotype appeared a few times. This rearrangement joins TRBV24-1 to TRBJ2-2, with 8 bases fitting TRBD1. Germline lookup yields CDR1 KGHDR and CDR2 SFDVKD. The CDR3 totals 15 residues. The junction had 8 bases not matched to a gene; V was cut back by 7 bases and J by 5 bases. CDR3 bases: TGTGCCACCAGCCTCTCGACAGGGGAGACCGGGGAGCTGTTTTTT. Translated, it gives CATSLSTGETGELFF.

This sequence joins TRBV2 and TRBJ2-3; weak D call: TRBD2 (5 bases). Trimming cost V 8 bases and J 7 bases, with 13 bases left between them. Germline assignment: CDR1 SNHLY and CDR2 FYNNEI. This CDR3 region has 12 residues. The CDR3 loop reads CASSLGWNTQYF. The CDR3 DNA follows: TGTGCCAGCTCACTAGGGTGGAATACGCAGTATTTT. The whole variable domain, remainder taken from reference TRBV2 and TRBJ2-3, is EPEVTQTPSHQVTQMGQEVILRCVPISNHLYFYWYRQILGQKVEFLVSFYNNEISEKSEIFDDQFSVERPDGSNFTLKIRSTKLEDSAMYFCASSLGWNTQYFGPGTRLTVL.

The V call is TRBV4-2, the J call TRBJ2-3; 7 nucleotides align to TRBD2. In germline, CDR1 is LGHNA, CDR2 YNFKEQ. With V trimmed by 1 base and J by 2 bases, 12 bases remained unmatched. There are 18 residues in the CDR3. The CDR3 sequence: CASSQGTSGLVSTDTQYF. The DNA of the CDR3 is TGTGCCAGCAGCCAAGGCACCTCAGGACTAGTCTCCACAGATACGCAGTATTTT.

This clonotype was found a few times. This chain joins TRBV20-1 and TRBJ2-7; no reliable D call. The CDR3 is 14 amino acids. The germline V gene encodes CDR1 DFQATT and CDR2 SNEGSKA (reference sequence). V gave up 0 bases and J gave up 2 bases, with 11 bases separating them. CDR3 amino acids: CSARDTQLTYEQYF. Written as DNA, the CDR3 is TGCAGTGCTAGAGATACCCAGCTTACCTACGAGCAGTACTTC.

The rearrangement links TRBV7-2 to TRBJ2-3; TRBD1 or TRBD2 may be the D gene (5 bases each). The CDR3 has 19 residues. Germline assignment: CDR1 SGHTA and CDR2 FQGNSA. The V and J ends lost 5 bases and 3 bases respectively, with 27 bases between them. As DNA, the CDR3 is TGTGCCAGCAGCCTATGGCCCCACAGCAGAGGGGAAGCAACAGATACGCAGTATTTT. It translates to CASSLWPHSRGEATDTQYF.